This entry lists 7 T cell receptor beta chains sequenced from one sample in a study of T cells in localized non-small cell lung cancer. Repertoires were generated with immunoSEQ multiplex PCR, while TCRdb's copy carries only in-frame clones and drops some. The table includes approximately 100,000 clones, approximately 91% detected once. The sequencing used PBMCs, collected before any cancer treatment. The source of these receptors is a woman aged 40 to 75 with stage II squamous cell lung carcinoma.

The chain has TRBV11-2 and TRBJ1-2; D gene uncertain. Trimming shortened V by 5 bases and J by 8 bases, and 15 bases separated the two germline ends. CDR1 is SGHAT, CDR2 FQNNGV, per germline. The CDR3 is made up of 13 amino acids. The CDR3 spells CASSPQFSDGYTF. The CDR3 nucleotides read TGTGCCAGCAGCCCTCAGTTCTCCGACGGCTACACCTTC.

The V call is TRBV5-1, the J call TRBJ1-1, with no clear D. The CDR3 length is 15 residues. The V and J ends lost 0 bases and 8 bases respectively, with 17 bases between them. CDR1 is SGHRS and CDR2 is YFSETQ in the germline V gene. This CDR3 is CASSLAVRSPDEAFF. The CDR3 coding sequence is TGCGCCAGCAGCTTGGCGGTGCGGTCCCCGGACGAAGCTTTCTTT. The full variable domain, in which reference TRBV5-1 and TRBJ1-1 provide the parts outside the CDR3, is KAGVTQTPRYLIKTRGQQVTLSCSPISGHRSVSWYQQTPGQGLQFLFEYFSETQRNKGNFPGRFSGRQFSNSRSEMNVSTLELGDSALYLCASSLAVRSPDEAFFGQGTRLTVV.

The V call is TRBV6-5, the J call TRBJ1-2; tentatively, D is TRBD1 (6 bases). This CDR3 is built from 13 residues. Trimming left V 7 bases short and J 8 bases short, with 17 bases between. CDR1 is MNHEY, CDR2 SVGAGI, per germline. CDR3 DNA sequence: TGTGCCAGCAATTCACGGGACAAACGGGGCTACACCTTC. Translating gives CASNSRDKRGYTF.

This chain connects TRBV10-1 to TRBJ2-5, with a possible D match to TRBD1 (6 bases). CDR3 length: 13 residues. V lost 3 bases and J 4 bases, leaving 9 bases between the germline ends. Germline V gene data show CDR1 as WNHNN and CDR2 as SYGVQD (reference sequence). CDR3 in DNA: TGCGCCAGCAGTGAAACAGGGAGAGAGACCCAGTACTTC. Protein sequence: CASSETGRETQYF.

The gene calls are TRBV19 and TRBJ2-2; D is possibly TRBD1 (5 bases). V lost 5 bases to trimming and J lost 4 bases, with 17 bases between them. This CDR3 has 16 amino acids. Germline V gene lookup returns CDR1 LNHDA and CDR2 SQIVND (reference sequence). The CDR3 is CASSPLVDSLTGELFF. CDR3 DNA: TGTGCCAGTAGTCCCCTGGTCGACAGCCTCACCGGGGAGCTGTTTTTT.

The chain couples TRBV7-7 to TRBJ2-2; D is unclear. The V gene's germline CDR1 is SSHAT and CDR2 FNYEAQ (reference sequence). CDR3 length equals 16 residues. The DNA for the CDR3 is TGTGCTAGCCGCCCTTTTCCCCCAGGTCTCCCCGGGGAGCTGTTTTTT. Encoded protein: CASRPFPPGLPGELFF.

The chain joins TRBV4-2 to TRBJ1-2, with 7 bases aligning to TRBD1. The CDR3 covers 15 residues. The germline CDR1 and CDR2 sequences are LGHNA and YNFKEQ. The junction had 3 bases not matched to a gene; V was cut back by 1 base and J by 1 base. The DNA of the CDR3 is TGTGCCAGCAGCCAAGGAGACAGGGATAACTATGGCTACACCTTC. It translates to CASSQGDRDNYGYTF.